This T cell receptor (beta chain) was found in a study of T-cell reconstitution after alpha-beta-depleted transplantation in children. Per germline, CDR1 LNHDA and CDR2 SQIVND (reference sequence). This CDR3 is 13 amino acids long. V shed 8 bases and J shed 1 base, with 12 bases lying between them. This sample's TCRbeta library carried unique molecular identifier barcodes. In TCRdb, the PCR reads were re-called with MiXCR into one record per CDR3 protein. The data show a few hundred thousand distinct CDR3 sequences, with approximately 12% seen just once and about 5.6% held by the top ten. The receptor comes from a human donor who donated a stem cell graft to a child with combined immunodeficiency. V usage is TRBV19 and J usage is TRBJ2-7; D may be TRBD2 (6 bases). The source was PBMCs from the stem cell graft donor, collected from the stem cell graft. The CDR3 spells CASGPGGSYEQYF. In DNA form, the CDR3 reads TGTGCCAGTGGACCCGGGGGATCCTACGAGCAGTACTTC.